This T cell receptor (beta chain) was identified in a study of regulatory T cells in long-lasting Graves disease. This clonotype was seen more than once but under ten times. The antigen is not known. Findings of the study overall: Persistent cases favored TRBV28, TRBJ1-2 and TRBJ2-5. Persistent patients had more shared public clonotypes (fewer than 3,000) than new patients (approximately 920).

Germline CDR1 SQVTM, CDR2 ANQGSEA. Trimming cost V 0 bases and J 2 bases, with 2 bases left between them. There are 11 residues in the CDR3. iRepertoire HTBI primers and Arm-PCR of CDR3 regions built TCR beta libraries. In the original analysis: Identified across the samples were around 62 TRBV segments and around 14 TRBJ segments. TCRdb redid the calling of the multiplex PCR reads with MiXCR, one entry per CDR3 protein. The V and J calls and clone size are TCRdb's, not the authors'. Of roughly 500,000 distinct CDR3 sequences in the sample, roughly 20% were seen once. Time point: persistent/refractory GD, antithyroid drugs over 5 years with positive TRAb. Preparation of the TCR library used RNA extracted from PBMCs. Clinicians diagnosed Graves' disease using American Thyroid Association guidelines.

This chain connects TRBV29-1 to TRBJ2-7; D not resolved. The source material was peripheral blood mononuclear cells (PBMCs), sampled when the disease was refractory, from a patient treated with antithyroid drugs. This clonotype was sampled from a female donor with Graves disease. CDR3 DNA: TGCAGCGTTGAAGAAACCTACGAGCAGTACTTC. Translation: CSVEETYEQYF.